The following is a T cell receptor beta chain sequence with its context. This sample was included in a study of blood T cell repertoires in COVID-19. At the level of the study: Collection of acute and convalescent COVID-19 samples took place in the United States, Italy and Spain. PBMCs, B-cell-depleted T cells, or T cells were the source of the cDNA or gDNA that made up the material.

Using immunoSEQ multiplex PCR, the repertoire was profiled, and TCRdb retains in-frame clones only, with some absent. The table shows about 41,000 clones, with 70% to 90% occurring only once. Input material: peripheral blood. This TCR derives from a man aged 55 to 70 with acute or convalescent COVID-19.

The CDR3 sequence: CASRRGQGNYGYTF. The CDR3 DNA reads TGTGCCAGTAGAAGGGGACAGGGTAACTATGGCTACACCTTC. V is TRBV19 and J is TRBJ1-2; TRBD1 agrees at 9 bases. This CDR3 has 14 residues. V lost 6 bases, J lost 1 base, and 3 bases stayed unmatched. Looked up from germline, CDR1 is LNHDA and CDR2 is SQIVND (reference sequence).